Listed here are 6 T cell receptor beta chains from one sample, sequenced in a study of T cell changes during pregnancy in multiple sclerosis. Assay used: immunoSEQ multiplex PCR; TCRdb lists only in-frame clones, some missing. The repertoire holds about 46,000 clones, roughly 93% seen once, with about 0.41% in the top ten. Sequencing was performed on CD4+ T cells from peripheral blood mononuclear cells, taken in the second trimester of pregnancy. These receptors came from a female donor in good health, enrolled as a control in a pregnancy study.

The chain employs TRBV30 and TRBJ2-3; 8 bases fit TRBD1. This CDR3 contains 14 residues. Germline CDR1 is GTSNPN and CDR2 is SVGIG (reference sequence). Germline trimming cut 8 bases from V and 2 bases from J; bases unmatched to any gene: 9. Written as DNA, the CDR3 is TGTGCCAGAGCAAGGGACAGGTACACAGATACGCAGTATTTT. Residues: CARARDRYTDTQYF.

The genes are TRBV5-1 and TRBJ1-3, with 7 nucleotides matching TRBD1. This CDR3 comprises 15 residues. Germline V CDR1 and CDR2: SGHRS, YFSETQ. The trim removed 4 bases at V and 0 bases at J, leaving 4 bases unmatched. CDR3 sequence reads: CASSPGQPSGNTIYF. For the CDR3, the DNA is TGCGCCAGCAGCCCGGGACAGCCCTCTGGAAACACCATATATTTT.

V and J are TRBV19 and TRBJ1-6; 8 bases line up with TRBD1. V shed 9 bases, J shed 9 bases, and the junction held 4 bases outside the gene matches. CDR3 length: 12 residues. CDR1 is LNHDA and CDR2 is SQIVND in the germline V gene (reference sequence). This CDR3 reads CASRTGTSPLHF. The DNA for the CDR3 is TGTGCCAGCCGGACAGGGACTTCACCCCTCCACTTT.

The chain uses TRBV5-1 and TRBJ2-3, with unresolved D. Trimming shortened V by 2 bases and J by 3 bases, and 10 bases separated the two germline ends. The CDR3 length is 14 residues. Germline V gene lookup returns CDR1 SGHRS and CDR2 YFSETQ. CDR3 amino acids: CASSLMSSTDTQYF. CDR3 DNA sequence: TGCGCCAGCAGCTTAATGTCTAGTACAGATACGCAGTATTTT.

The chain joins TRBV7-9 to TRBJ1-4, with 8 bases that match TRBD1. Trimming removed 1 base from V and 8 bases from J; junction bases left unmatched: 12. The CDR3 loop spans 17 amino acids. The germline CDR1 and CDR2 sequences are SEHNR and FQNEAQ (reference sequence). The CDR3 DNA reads TGTGCCAGCAGCTTAGATGGGACCGGGACAGGAGGGGAAAAACTGTTTTTT. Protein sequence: CASSLDGTGTGGEKLFF.

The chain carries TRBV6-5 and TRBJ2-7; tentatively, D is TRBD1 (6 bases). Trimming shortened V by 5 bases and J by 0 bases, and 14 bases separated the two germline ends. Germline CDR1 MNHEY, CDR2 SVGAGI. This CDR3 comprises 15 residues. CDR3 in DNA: TGTGCCAGCAGTACCGACAGGACGAGCTCCTACGAGCAGTACTTC. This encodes CASSTDRTSSYEQYF.